A single T cell receptor (beta chain) is shown here with its context. The data belong to a study of blood T cell repertoires in COVID-19. Using immunoSEQ multiplex PCR, the repertoire was profiled, and TCRdb retains in-frame clones only, with some absent. The table shows 72,000 or so clones, with 85% to 90% occurring only once. The CDR3 is made up of 15 amino acids. Unmatched junction bases numbered 9, after V lost 7 bases and J lost 4 bases. Per germline, CDR1 SGHTA and CDR2 FQGNSA. Sequencing input: peripheral blood. The rearrangement links TRBV7-2 to TRBJ2-1, with 8 bases lining up with TRBD2. The TCR was taken from a woman at least 80 years old with active or convalescent COVID-19. The CDR3 DNA reads TGTGCCAGCACCCCCGGCGGGGGGCTTTACAATGAGCAGTTCTTC. Translating gives CASTPGGGLYNEQFF. Looking up the rest from reference TRBV7-2 and TRBJ2-1 gives the full variable domain: GAGVSQSPSNKVTEKGKDVELRCDPISGHTALYWYRQSLGQGLEFLIYFQGNSAPDKSGLPSDRFSAERTGGSVSTLTIQRTQQEDSAVYLCASTPGGGLYNEQFFGPGTRLTVL.